This T cell receptor beta chain was documented in a study of glioma-infiltrating T cells after dendritic cell vaccination. Study overall: Autologous tumor lysate-pulsed dendritic cell vaccination was given between the early 2000s and the early 2010s.

Up to about 2 ug genomic DNA was used for TCRB CDR3 amplification. Repertoires were generated with immunoSEQ multiplex PCR, while TCRdb's copy carries only in-frame clones and drops some. The data show tens of thousands of clones, with around 90% seen just once and around 2.3% held by the top ten. As to time point: after dendritic cell vaccination, including at tumor progression/relapse. PBMC were collected before vaccination, two weeks after the third vaccination, and at progression. The CDR3 is made up of 13 amino acids. CDR1 is MRHNA, CDR2 SNTAGT, per germline. V was cut by 4 bases and J by 0 bases, with 6 bases left in between.

The material was blood, obtained after dendritic cell vaccination. This clonotype was obtained from a human donor with glioblastoma. This rearrangement joins TRBV6-4 to TRBJ1-1; D remains unclear. CDR3 nucleotide sequence: TGTGCCAGCAGTGCAACAGTGAACACTGAAGCTTTCTTT. It encodes CASSATVNTEAFF.